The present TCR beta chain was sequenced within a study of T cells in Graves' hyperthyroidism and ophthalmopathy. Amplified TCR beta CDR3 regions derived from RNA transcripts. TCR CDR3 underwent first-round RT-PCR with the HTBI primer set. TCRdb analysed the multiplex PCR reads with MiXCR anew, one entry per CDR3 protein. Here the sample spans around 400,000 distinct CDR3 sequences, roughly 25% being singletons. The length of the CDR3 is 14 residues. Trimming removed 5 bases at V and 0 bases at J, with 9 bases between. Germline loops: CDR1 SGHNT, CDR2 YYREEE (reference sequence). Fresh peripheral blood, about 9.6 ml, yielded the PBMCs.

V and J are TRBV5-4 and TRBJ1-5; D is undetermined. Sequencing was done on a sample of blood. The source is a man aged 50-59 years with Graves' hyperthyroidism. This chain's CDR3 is CASRPLYSNQPQHF. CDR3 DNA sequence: TGTGCCAGCAGACCCTTATATAGCAATCAGCCCCAGCATTTT.